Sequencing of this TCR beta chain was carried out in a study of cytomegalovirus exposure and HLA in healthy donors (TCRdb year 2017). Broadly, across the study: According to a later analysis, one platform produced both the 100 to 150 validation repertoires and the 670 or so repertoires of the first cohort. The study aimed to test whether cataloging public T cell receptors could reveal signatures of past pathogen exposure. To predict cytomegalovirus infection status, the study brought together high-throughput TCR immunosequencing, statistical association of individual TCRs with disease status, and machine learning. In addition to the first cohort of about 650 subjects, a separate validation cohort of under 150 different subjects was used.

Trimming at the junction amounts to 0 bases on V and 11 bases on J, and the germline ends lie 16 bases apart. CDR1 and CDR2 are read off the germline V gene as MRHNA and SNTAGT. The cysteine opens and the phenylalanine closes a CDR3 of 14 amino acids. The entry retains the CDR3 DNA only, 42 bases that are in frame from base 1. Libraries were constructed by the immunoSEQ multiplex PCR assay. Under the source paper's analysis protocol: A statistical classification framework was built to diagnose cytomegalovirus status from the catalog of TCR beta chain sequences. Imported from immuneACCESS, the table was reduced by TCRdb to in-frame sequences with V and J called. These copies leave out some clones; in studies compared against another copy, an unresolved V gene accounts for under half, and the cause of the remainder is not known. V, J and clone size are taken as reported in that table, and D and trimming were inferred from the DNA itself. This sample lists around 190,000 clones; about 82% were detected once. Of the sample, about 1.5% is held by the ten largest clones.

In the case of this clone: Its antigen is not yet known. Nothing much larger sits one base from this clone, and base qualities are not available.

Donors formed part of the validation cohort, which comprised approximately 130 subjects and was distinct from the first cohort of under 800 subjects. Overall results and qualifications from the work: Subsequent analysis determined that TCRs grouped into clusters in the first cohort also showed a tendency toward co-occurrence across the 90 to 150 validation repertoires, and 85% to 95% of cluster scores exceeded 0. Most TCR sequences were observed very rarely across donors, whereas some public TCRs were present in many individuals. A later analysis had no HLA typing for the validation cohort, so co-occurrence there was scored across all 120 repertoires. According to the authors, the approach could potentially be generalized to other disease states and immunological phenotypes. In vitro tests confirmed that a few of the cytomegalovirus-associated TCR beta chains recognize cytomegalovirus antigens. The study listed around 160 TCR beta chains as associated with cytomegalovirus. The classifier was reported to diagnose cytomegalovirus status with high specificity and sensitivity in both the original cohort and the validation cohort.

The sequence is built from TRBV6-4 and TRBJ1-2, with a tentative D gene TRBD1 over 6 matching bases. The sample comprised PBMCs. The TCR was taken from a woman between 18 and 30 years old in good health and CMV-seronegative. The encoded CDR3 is CASSDSRGAAFYTF. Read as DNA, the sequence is TGTGCCAGCAGTGACTCGCGGGGGGCCGCCTTTTACACCTTC.